What follows is one T cell receptor beta chain and its context. Its target antigen remains unknown. No base-level quality is on record; no much larger clone is a single base apart. The donors were included in the validation cohort of 90 to 150 subjects, a group kept apart from the roughly 670-subject first cohort. These data come from a study of cytomegalovirus exposure and HLA in healthy donors (dated by TCRdb to between 2016 and 2019). Regarding the study in general: A later analysis indicated that the roughly 120 validation repertoires were generated on the platform also employed for the approximately 700 repertoires of the first cohort. The study was designed to test whether signatures of past pathogen exposure could be identified by cataloging public T cell receptors. To predict cytomegalovirus infection status, the study brought together high-throughput TCR immunosequencing, statistical association of individual TCRs with disease status, and machine learning. In addition to the first cohort of hundreds of subjects, a separate validation cohort of some 120 different subjects was used.

The full study reports these points: A later analysis lacked HLA typing for the validation cohort, so it scored co-occurrence in that cohort across all 120 repertoires. The study gave a list of about 170 TCR beta chains associated with cytomegalovirus. A later analysis found that TCRs clustered in the first cohort also tended to co-occur in the 130 or so validation repertoires, with about 94% of cluster scores above 0. A few of the identified cytomegalovirus-associated TCR beta chains were confirmed in vitro to be specific for cytomegalovirus antigens. The authors suggested that the approach could potentially be generalized to other disease states and immunological phenotypes. Across donors, most TCR sequences were observed very rarely, whereas some public TCRs were present in many individuals. In both the original and validation cohorts, the classifier was reported to diagnose cytomegalovirus status with high specificity and sensitivity.

Library preparation used the immunoSEQ multiplex PCR assay. The study's own analysis went as follows. A statistical classification framework was built for diagnosing cytomegalovirus status from the catalog of TCR beta chain sequences. This immuneACCESS table, as held by TCRdb, lists in-frame sequences with V and J called but not all clones. Of the missing ones, under half trace to an unresolved V gene in checked studies; the others have no known cause. The V and J calls and clone size were taken over from that table, and D and trimming were inferred from the DNA. This sample lists 20,000 to 25,000 clones; 95% to 97% were detected once. 10% of the sample is taken by the ten largest. V is clipped by 3 bases and J by 1 base, and the sequence between their germline boundaries is 10 bases long. Spanning cysteine to phenylalanine, the CDR3 consists of 15 amino acids. Only the CDR3 DNA is retained, 45 bases long and in frame from the first base. From a lookup of the germline V gene, CDR1 and CDR2 are SGHRS and YFSETQ.

The sequenced material came from PBMCs. The V gene is TRBV5-1 and the J gene is TRBJ2-2, with TRBD2 as a weak D call on 5 bases. This TCR was sampled from a man aged 30 to 39 in good health and CMV-seropositive. DNA sequence: TGCGCCAGCAGCTCTAGCCTCCAGAACACCGGGGAGCTGTTTTTT. This gives the protein CASSSSLQNTGELFF.